This entry lists 13 T cell receptor beta chains sequenced from one sample in a study of OX40 agonist ivuxolimab in advanced cancers. Profiling relied on immunoSEQ multiplex PCR, and the TCRdb table lists in-frame clones only, not all of them. This table has 60,000 to 85,000 clones, roughly nine tenths appearing once. This specimen consisted of CD4+ or CD8+ T cells sorted from blood, obtained in a trial of the OX40 agonist ivuxolimab. These receptors originate from an adult with an advanced solid tumor such as melanoma, head and neck, liver or kidney cancer.

The rearrangement links TRBV7-2 to TRBJ2-2; D is uncertain. Germline loops: CDR1 SGHTA, CDR2 FQGNSA. This CDR3 has 13 residues. With 5 bases removed from V and 3 bases from J, the gap between germline ends came to 7 bases. CDR3 residues: CASSPQDTGELFF. The CDR3 DNA reads TGTGCCAGCAGCCCCCAGGACACCGGGGAGCTGTTTTTT.

This sequence joins TRBV5-1 and TRBJ2-7; 7 positions agree with TRBD2. The CDR3 is 14 residues long. The trim removed 4 bases at V and 3 bases at J, leaving 7 bases unmatched. Germline CDR1 reads SGHRS; CDR2 reads YFSETQ. The chain's CDR3 is CASSVSGTNYEQYF. In DNA form, the CDR3 reads TGCGCCAGCAGCGTATCCGGGACTAACTACGAGCAGTACTTC.

CDR3 in DNA: TGTGCCAGCAGCCCGAGGCCGCTAGCGGGGGGGCTCGCAGATACGCAGTATTTT. Protein product: CASSPRPLAGGLADTQYF. The chain has TRBV7-2 and TRBJ2-3; TRBD2 matches 12 bases. Trimming took 5 bases from V and 4 from J; bases not matched to a gene: 13. The CDR3 is made up of 18 amino acids. From germline, CDR1 is SGHTA and CDR2 FQGNSA.

This sequence joins TRBV6-5 and TRBJ1-5; possible D gene TRBD1, 6 bases. The CDR3 contains 16 residues. Germline CDR1 is MNHEY and CDR2 is SVGAGI. V lost 0 bases and J 1 base, leaving 10 bases between the germline ends. In DNA, the CDR3 is TGTGCCAGCAGTTACTCGAGCAGGGGCAGCAATCAGCCCCAGCATTTT. It yields the protein CASSYSSRGSNQPQHF.

V usage is TRBV27 and J usage is TRBJ1-1; D gene unclear. In germline, CDR1 is MNHEY, CDR2 SMNVEV (reference sequence). The germline V and J ends were trimmed by 4 bases and 7 bases, with 7 bases remaining between them. The CDR3 length is 11 residues. DNA of the CDR3: TGTGCCAGCAGTTACGACGGTGAAGCTTTCTTT. Encoded protein: CASSYDGEAFF.

The chain combines TRBV4-1 with TRBJ2-4, with 11 bases lining up with TRBD2. The J segment lost 4 bases and the V segment lost 4 bases, leaving 18 bases of the junction unmatched. Per germline, CDR1 MGHRA and CDR2 YSYEKL. The CDR3 totals 20 residues. The CDR3 is CASSPLGLAGGPDTKNIQYF. Written as DNA, the CDR3 is TGCGCCAGCAGCCCCTTGGGGCTAGCGGGAGGTCCAGATACAAAAAACATTCAGTACTTC.

The rearrangement joins TRBV11-2 to TRBJ2-5, with 12 bases that match TRBD1. Looked up from germline, CDR1 is SGHAT and CDR2 is FQNNGV. V was pared by 2 bases and J by 5 bases, with 6 bases of the junction left unmatched. This CDR3 has 16 amino acids. This chain's CDR3 is CASSLWSGQGAETQYF. DNA for the CDR3: TGTGCCAGCAGCTTATGGTCGGGACAGGGGGCGGAGACCCAGTACTTC.

The chain carries TRBV28 and TRBJ2-1; unclear D gene. Germline V gives CDR1 MDHEN, CDR2 SYDVKM. V shed 2 bases and J shed 5 bases, with 1 base lying between them. The CDR3 length is 11 residues. Written as DNA, the CDR3 is TGTGCCAGCAGTTTAAACAATGAGCAGTTCTTC. Protein sequence: CASSLNNEQFF.

This chain links TRBV6-1 with TRBJ2-1; no firm D call. Trimming left V 7 bases short and J 3 bases short, with 4 bases between. Germline V CDR1 and CDR2: MNHNS, SASEGT. CDR3 length: 11 amino acids. Here the CDR3 reads CASTFYNEQFF. DNA of the CDR3: TGTGCCAGCACCTTCTACAATGAGCAGTTCTTC.

Only one count was recorded for this clone. This chain joins TRBV29-1 and TRBJ2-7, with D possibly TRBD1 on 7 matching bases. V was clipped by 6 bases and J by 4 bases, with 19 bases between them. The V gene's germline CDR1 is SQVTM and CDR2 ANQGSEA. CDR3 length: 14 amino acids. CDR3 bases: TGCAGCGTCAGAATTGCCCAGGGGGGTTACGAGCAGTACTTC. It specifies CSVRIAQGGYEQYF.

This chain uses TRBV29-1 with TRBJ2-1; 7 bases line up with TRBD2. The CDR3 is made up of 14 amino acids. V was clipped by 6 bases and J by 4 bases; unmatched bases: 9. CDR1 SQVTM and CDR2 ANQGSEA come from the germline V gene. CDR3 loop: CSVPLAVPYNEQFF. The CDR3 DNA reads as TGCAGCGTGCCCCTAGCGGTCCCTTACAATGAGCAGTTCTTC.

The chain combines TRBV7-2 with TRBJ1-5; possible D gene TRBD1, 6 bases. CDR3 length: 13 amino acids. V dropped 5 bases and J dropped 7 bases, with 12 bases sitting between them. Germline CDR1 SGHTA, CDR2 FQGNSA. The CDR3 here is CASSAYREQPQHF. CDR3 nucleotides: TGTGCCAGCAGCGCGTACAGGGAGCAGCCCCAGCATTTT. The complete variable domain, with remaining parts taken from reference TRBV7-2 and TRBJ1-5, reads GAGVSQSPSNKVTEKGKDVELRCDPISGHTALYWYRQSLGQGLEFLIYFQGNSAPDKSGLPSDRFSAERTGGSVSTLTIQRTQQEDSAVYLCASSAYREQPQHFGDGTRLSIL.

The chain is built from TRBV6-5 and TRBJ2-7; tentatively, D is TRBD2 (6 bases). This CDR3 has 15 amino acids. Germline assignment: CDR1 MNHEY and CDR2 SVGAGI. Trimming cost V 5 bases and J 6 bases, with 20 bases left between them. CDR3 DNA: TGTGCCAGCAGTCAACGGGACGGGAGTAGGGGCGAGCAGTACTTC. This translates into CASSQRDGSRGEQYF.